This TCR beta chain was sequenced in a study of molecular identifiers for immune sequencing clone quantification. Findings and caveats of the study: Over 98% of effector molecules, but under 1% in naive cells, were held by clones with more than 20 RNA copies.

About this clonotype: Its antigen is as yet unknown.

There are 15 residues in the CDR3. The germline V and J ends were trimmed by 0 bases and 9 bases, with 15 bases remaining between them. Germline V gene lookup returns CDR1 ENHRY and CDR2 SYGVKD. MiXCR, run by TCRdb on the PCR reads, gives a single entry per CDR3 protein. This sample has around 480,000 distinct CDR3 sequences, with about 25% found just once. Libraries of naive CD8 cells were prepared from roughly 18,000 to 920,000 sorted cells using 10%, 30% or 50% RNA. This receptor was obtained from a human donor in good health. Some libraries in this study had Jurkat cell RNA spiked in. V usage is TRBV10-3 and J usage is TRBJ2-1; D possibly corresponds to TRBD1 (6 bases). Source material: naive CD8+ T cells from blood, with Jurkat cell RNA spiked in. The sample's subset: FACS-sorted CD8+CD4-CCR7+CD45RA+ naive T cells. The CDR3 DNA reads TGTGCCATCAGTGAGTCCCCGGGGCAGGGGATTGAGCAGTTCTTC. This encodes CAISESPGQGIEQFF.